This T cell receptor beta chain was identified during a study of shared clonotypes between healthy human individuals. The study's findings and limits: Naive CD4 clonotype sharing across several donors was approximately 5%.

Details on this clone: Its specificity is unknown.

A split of CD4+ cells into CD45RA+ naive and CD45RA-negative memory subsets was performed. Germline CDR1 is MNHEY and CDR2 is SMNVEV (reference sequence). Trimming took 2 bases from V and 5 from J; bases not matched to a gene: 5. The CDR3 runs 16 residues. As originally analysed: For the immunoSEQ data, sequences were junction-only without quality scores, so filtering differed. Measured with immunoSEQ multiplex PCR; TCRdb has only the in-frame clones, and not every one. D and trimming come from the DNA, and the V and J calls and clone size come from that table. The sample has around 2.1 million clones, approximately 94% seen once.

The chain couples TRBV27 to TRBJ2-7, with 14 nucleotides matching TRBD2. The sequenced material came from naive CD4+ T cells sorted from blood. The subset here: CD45RA+ positively selected. The clonotype comes from a man younger than 30 in good health. CDR3 nucleotides: TGTGCCAGCAGTTTACGGGGGACTAGCGGGAGCAACGAGCAGTACTTC. Translating gives CASSLRGTSGSNEQYF.